Each of the 3 T cell receptor beta chains below was sequenced from the same sample in a study of blood T cell repertoires in COVID-19. TCRdb keeps only in-frame clones here, not all; method: immunoSEQ multiplex PCR. Here the sample spans about 270,000 clones, about 89% being singletons. Sequenced material: peripheral blood. Every receptor here comes from a woman aged 55-70 years who had recovered from COVID-19.

The V gene is TRBV4-2, the J gene TRBJ1-6; D remains unclear. The CDR3 sequence is 17 residues long. Germline CDR1 and CDR2: LGHNA and YNFKEQ. Trimming removed 0 bases at V and 10 bases at J, with 19 bases between. CDR3 protein: CASSQDRLPVLRSPLHF. The CDR3 nucleotides are TGTGCCAGCAGCCAAGATAGATTACCAGTCCTGAGGTCACCCCTCCACTTT.

The V call is TRBV12-5, the J call TRBJ2-3; 8 bases agree with TRBD2. The CDR3 runs to 17 residues. From germline, CDR1 is LGHNT and CDR2 FRNRAP. V was clipped by 4 bases and J by 1 base; unmatched bases: 10. CDR3 bases: TGTGCTAGTGGTTCCCTGAAGGCGGGGGGAGGCACAGATACGCAGTATTTT. The encoded protein is CASGSLKAGGGTDTQYF.

The gene calls are TRBV19 and TRBJ2-1, with D possibly TRBD1 on 5 matching bases. There are 15 residues in the CDR3. Germline lookup yields CDR1 LNHDA and CDR2 SQIVND (reference sequence). V was shortened by 2 bases and J by 4 bases, with 12 bases between the two germline ends. The CDR3 coding sequence is TGTGCCAGTAGTATATCAGGGAACTTGTACAATGAGCAGTTCTTC. It encodes CASSISGNLYNEQFF.